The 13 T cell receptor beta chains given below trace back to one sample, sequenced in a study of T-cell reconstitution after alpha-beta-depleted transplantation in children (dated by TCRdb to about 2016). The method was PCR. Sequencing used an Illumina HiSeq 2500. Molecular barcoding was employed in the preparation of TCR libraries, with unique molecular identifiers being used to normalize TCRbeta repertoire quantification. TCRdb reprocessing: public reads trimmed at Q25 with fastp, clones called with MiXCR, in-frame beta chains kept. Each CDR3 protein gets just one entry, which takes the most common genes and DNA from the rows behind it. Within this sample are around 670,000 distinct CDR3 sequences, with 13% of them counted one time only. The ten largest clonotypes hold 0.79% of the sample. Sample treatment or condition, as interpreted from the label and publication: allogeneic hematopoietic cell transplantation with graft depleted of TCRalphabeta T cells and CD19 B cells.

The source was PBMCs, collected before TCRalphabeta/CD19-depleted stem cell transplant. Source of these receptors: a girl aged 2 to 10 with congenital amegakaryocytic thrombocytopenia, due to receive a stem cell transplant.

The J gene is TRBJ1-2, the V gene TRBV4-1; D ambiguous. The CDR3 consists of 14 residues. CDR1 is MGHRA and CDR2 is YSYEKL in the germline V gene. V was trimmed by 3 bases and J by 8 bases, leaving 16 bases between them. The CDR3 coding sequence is TGCGCCAGCAGCCAGTTAACAGTCTCGGGCGGCTACACCTTC. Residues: CASSQLTVSGGYTF.

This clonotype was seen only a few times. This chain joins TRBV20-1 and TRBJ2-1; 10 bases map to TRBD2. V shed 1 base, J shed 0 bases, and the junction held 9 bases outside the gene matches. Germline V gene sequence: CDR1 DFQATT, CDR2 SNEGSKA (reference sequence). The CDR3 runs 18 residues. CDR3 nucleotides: TGCAGTGCTAGAGTCGAGACTAGCGGGTACAGCTCCTACAATGAGCAGTTCTTC. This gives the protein CSARVETSGYSSYNEQFF.

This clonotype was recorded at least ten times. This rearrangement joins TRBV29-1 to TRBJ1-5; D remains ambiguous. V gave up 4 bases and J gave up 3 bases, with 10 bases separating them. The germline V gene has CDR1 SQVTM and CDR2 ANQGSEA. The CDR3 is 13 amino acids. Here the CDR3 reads CSVASGVNQPQHF. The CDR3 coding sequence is TGCAGCGTTGCCAGTGGCGTCAATCAGCCCCAGCATTTT. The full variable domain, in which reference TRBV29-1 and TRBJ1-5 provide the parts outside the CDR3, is SAVISQKPSRDICQRGTSLTIQCQVDSQVTMMFWYRQQPGQSLTLIATANQGSEATYESGFVIDKFPISRPNLTFSTLTVSNMSPEDSSIYLCSVASGVNQPQHFGDGTRLSIL.

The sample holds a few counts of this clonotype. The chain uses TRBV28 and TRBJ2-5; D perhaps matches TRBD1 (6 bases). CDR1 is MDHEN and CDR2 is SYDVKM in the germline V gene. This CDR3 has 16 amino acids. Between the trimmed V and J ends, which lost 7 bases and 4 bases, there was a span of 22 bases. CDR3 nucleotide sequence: TGTGCCAGCACCCTCATGAGTCCGGGACAACGAGAGACCCAGTACTTC. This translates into CASTLMSPGQRETQYF.

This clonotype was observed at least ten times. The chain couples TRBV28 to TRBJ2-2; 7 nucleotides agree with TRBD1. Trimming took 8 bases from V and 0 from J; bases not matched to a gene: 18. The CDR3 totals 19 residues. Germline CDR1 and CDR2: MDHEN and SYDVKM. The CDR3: CASHPTTGVLGANTGELFF. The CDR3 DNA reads TGTGCCAGCCATCCGACCACAGGGGTTTTGGGGGCGAACACCGGGGAGCTGTTTTTT.

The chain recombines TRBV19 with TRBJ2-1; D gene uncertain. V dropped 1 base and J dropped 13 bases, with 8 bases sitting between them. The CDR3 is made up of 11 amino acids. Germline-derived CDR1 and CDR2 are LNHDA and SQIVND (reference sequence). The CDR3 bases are TGTGCCAGTAGTATAGGAGACAACCAGTTCTTC. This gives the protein CASSIGDNQFF.

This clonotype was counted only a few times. For the CDR3, the DNA is TGTGCCAGCACCACGAGGTCCAGGGGGCTCGGCAATCAGCCCCAGCATTTT. Protein product: CASTTRSRGLGNQPQHF. The chain joins TRBV6-2 or TRBV6-3 to TRBJ1-5, with 8 bases matching TRBD1. The CDR3 runs 17 residues. Unmatched junction bases numbered 13, after V lost 7 bases and J lost 2 bases. The germline CDR1 and CDR2 sequences are MNHEY and SVGEGT.

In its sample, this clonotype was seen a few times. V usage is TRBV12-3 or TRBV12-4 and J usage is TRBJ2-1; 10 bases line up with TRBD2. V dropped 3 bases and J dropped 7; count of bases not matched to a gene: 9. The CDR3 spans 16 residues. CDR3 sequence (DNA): TGTGCCAGCAGTTTGTGGGGGACTAGCGCATTTAATGAGCAGTTCTTC. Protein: CASSLWGTSAFNEQFF.

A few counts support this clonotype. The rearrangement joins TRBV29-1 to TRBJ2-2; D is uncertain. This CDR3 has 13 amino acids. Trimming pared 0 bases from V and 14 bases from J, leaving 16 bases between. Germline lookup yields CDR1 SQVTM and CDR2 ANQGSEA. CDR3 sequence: CSVEEGIMGVLFF. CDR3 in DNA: TGCAGCGTTGAAGAGGGGATAATGGGTGTCCTGTTTTTT.

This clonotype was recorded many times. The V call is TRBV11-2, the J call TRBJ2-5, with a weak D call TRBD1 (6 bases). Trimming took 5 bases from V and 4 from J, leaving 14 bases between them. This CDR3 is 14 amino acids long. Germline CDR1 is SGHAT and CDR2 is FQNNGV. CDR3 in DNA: TGTGCCAGCAGCCCACCCGAAGGGGGAGAGACCCAGTACTTC. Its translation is CASSPPEGGETQYF.

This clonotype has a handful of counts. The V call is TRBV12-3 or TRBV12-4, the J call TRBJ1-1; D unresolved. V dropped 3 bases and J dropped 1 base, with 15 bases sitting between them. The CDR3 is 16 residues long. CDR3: CASSFTARGQNTEAFF. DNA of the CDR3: TGTGCCAGCAGTTTTACGGCGCGCGGGCAGAACACTGAAGCTTTCTTT.

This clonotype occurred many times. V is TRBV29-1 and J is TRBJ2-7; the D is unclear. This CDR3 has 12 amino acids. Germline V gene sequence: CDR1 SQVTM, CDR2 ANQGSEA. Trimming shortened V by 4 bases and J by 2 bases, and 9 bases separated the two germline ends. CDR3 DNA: TGCAGCGTTGTCTACGGCACCTACGAGCAGTACTTC. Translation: CSVVYGTYEQYF.

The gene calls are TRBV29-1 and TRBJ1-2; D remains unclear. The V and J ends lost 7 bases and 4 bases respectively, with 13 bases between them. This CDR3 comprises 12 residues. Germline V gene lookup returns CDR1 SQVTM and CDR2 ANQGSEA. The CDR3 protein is CSDRFLLYGYTF. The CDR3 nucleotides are TGCAGCGATCGGTTCCTGCTCTATGGCTACACCTTC. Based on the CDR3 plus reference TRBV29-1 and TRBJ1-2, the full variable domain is SAVISQKPSRDICQRGTSLTIQCQVDSQVTMMFWYRQQPGQSLTLIATANQGSEATYESGFVIDKFPISRPNLTFSTLTVSNMSPEDSSIYLCSDRFLLYGYTFGSGTRLTVV.